The 20 T cell receptor beta chains in this list originate from one sample, sequenced in a study of blood T cells in healthy people across ages. A second about 6 to 11 cycle PCR used barcoded and J-beta primers. Using its own MiXCR run on the 5' RACE reads, TCRdb lists one record per CDR3 protein. This table holds 700,000 to 950,000 distinct CDR3 sequences, roughly 41% found once. The specimen sequenced was blood. Receptors were obtained from a woman aged 55-75 years in good health.

J is TRBJ2-1 and V is TRBV20-1; TRBD2 matches at 11 bases. V gave up 3 bases and J gave up 5 bases; unmatched junction bases: 3. Germline V CDR1 and CDR2: DFQATT, SNEGSKA (reference sequence). The CDR3 length is 14 residues. The DNA of the CDR3 is TGCAGTGCTAGCGCTAGCGGGGGGAACAATGAGCAGTTCTTC. It codes for CSASASGGNNEQFF.

This CDR3 reads CASSPGLMNQPQHF. DNA of the CDR3: TGTGCCAGCAGTCCGGGACTGATGAATCAGCCCCAGCATTTT. This chain links TRBV27 with TRBJ1-5, with D possibly matching TRBD1 (5 bases). Germline V gives CDR1 MNHEY, CDR2 SMNVEV (reference sequence). V was pared by 5 bases and J by 4 bases, with 12 bases between. This CDR3 has 14 residues.

This clonotype showed up just a few times. The chain recombines TRBV7-2 with TRBJ2-3; tentative D call: TRBD1 (6 bases). The CDR3 loop spans 16 amino acids. With 5 bases removed from V and 0 bases from J, the gap between germline ends came to 15 bases. CDR1 is SGHTA, CDR2 FQGNSA, per germline. CDR3 loop: CASSALMRGSTDTQYF. The DNA for the CDR3 is TGTGCCAGCAGCGCCCTGATGAGGGGGAGCACAGATACGCAGTATTTT.

This rearrangement joins TRBV28 to TRBJ2-5, with D perhaps TRBD1 (6 bases). Germline V gene lookup returns CDR1 MDHEN and CDR2 SYDVKM. V gave up 6 bases and J gave up 4 bases, with 24 bases separating them. This CDR3 contains 17 residues. The CDR3 reads CASSKQSGVVLGETQYF. The DNA for the CDR3 is TGTGCCAGCAGCAAGCAATCAGGGGTGGTTCTAGGAGAGACCCAGTACTTC.

V and J are TRBV6-2 or TRBV6-3 and TRBJ2-5; 7 bases align to TRBD1. Trimming cost V 7 bases and J 11 bases; bases outside gene matches: 13. CDR1 and CDR2 (germline): MNHEY, SVGEGT. The CDR3 runs to 13 residues. The CDR3: CASIRRDSREQYF. In DNA, the CDR3 is TGTGCCAGCATTCGCCGGGACAGTAGGGAGCAGTACTTC.

The table lists this clonotype with a count of one. Possible read error: a much larger clone is one base away. The chain joins TRBV28 to TRBJ2-5; 7 nucleotides align to TRBD1. The trim removed 6 bases at V and 4 bases at J, leaving 11 bases unmatched. Germline V gene data show CDR1 as MDHEN and CDR2 as SYDVKM. The CDR3 loop spans 15 amino acids. The CDR3 DNA follows: TGTGCCAGCAGCCCCAGGGGGTCCGAGCGAGAGACCCAGTACTTC. It encodes CASSPRGSERETQYF. Combining the CDR3 with reference TRBV28 and TRBJ2-5 gives the whole variable domain DVKVTQSSRYLVKRTGEKVFLECVQDMDHENMFWYRQDPGLGLRLIYFSYDVKMKEKGDIPEGYSVSREKKERFSLILESASTNQTSMYLCASSPRGSERETQYFGPGTRLLVL.

This clonotype was counted at least ten times. This sequence joins TRBV28 and TRBJ2-7, with D possibly TRBD1 on 5 matching bases. V was clipped by 2 bases and J by 5 bases, with 13 bases between them. Germline CDR1 reads MDHEN; CDR2 reads SYDVKM. The CDR3 is 14 amino acids. The CDR3 here is CASSLRGAHDEQYF. CDR3 in DNA: TGTGCCAGCAGTTTAAGGGGTGCCCACGACGAGCAGTACTTC.

This clonotype was detected only a few times. The chain is built from TRBV5-1 and TRBJ2-5; 11 nucleotides line up with TRBD2. Germline V gene data show CDR1 as SGHRS and CDR2 as YFSETQ. V lost 1 base and J lost 4; bases outside the gene matches: 9. The CDR3 has 17 amino acids. DNA of the CDR3: TGCGCCAGCAGCTTGTCCCGACTAGCGGGAAGTCCAGAGACCCAGTACTTC. Translated: CASSLSRLAGSPETQYF. Full variable domain (rest looked up from reference TRBV5-1 and TRBJ2-5): KAGVTQTPRYLIKTRGQQVTLSCSPISGHRSVSWYQQTPGQGLQFLFEYFSETQRNKGNFPGRFSGRQFSNSRSEMNVSTLELGDSALYLCASSLSRLAGSPETQYFGPGTRLLVL.

The rearrangement uses TRBV6-5 and TRBJ2-1, with 14 bases that match TRBD2. Losses at the gene ends were 6 bases for V and 7 bases for J; bases not matched to a gene: 5. This CDR3 contains 15 residues. Germline V CDR1 and CDR2: MNHEY, SVGAGI. Here the CDR3 reads CASRTSGRAGNEQFF. The CDR3 nucleotides are TGTGCCAGCAGGACTAGCGGGAGGGCCGGGAATGAGCAGTTCTTC.

The J gene is TRBJ2-5, the V gene TRBV9; D is possibly TRBD1 or TRBD2 (6 bases each). Germline V lookup: CDR1 SGDLS, CDR2 YYNGEE. Trimming left V 2 bases short and J 2 bases short, with 13 bases between. This CDR3 contains 15 residues. The CDR3, as DNA: TGTGCCAGCAGCGTTCGGGGGCTAGGGCAAGAGACCCAGTACTTC. Translating gives CASSVRGLGQETQYF. The full variable domain, rest sourced from reference TRBV9 and TRBJ2-5, is DSGVTQTPKHLITATGQRVTLRCSPRSGDLSVYWYQQSLDQGLQFLIQYYNGEERAKGNILERFSAQQFPDLHSELNLSSLELGDSALYFCASSVRGLGQETQYFGPGTRLLVL.

This sequence joins TRBV7-3 and TRBJ1-1; perhaps TRBD1 as D (5 bases). This CDR3 comprises 13 residues. The V and J ends lost 5 bases and 4 bases respectively, with 11 bases between them. CDR1 SGHTA and CDR2 FQGTGA come from the germline V gene. The CDR3 loop reads CASSTRRGTEAFF. The CDR3 DNA is TGTGCCAGCAGCACACGGAGGGGCACTGAAGCTTTCTTT.

This clonotype was detected ten times or more. This chain uses TRBV12-3 or TRBV12-4 with TRBJ2-5; no firm D call. Between the trimmed V and J ends, which lost 1 base and 5 bases, there was a span of 8 bases. The CDR3 runs to 13 residues. The chain's CDR3 is CASSLGVAETQYF. As DNA, the CDR3 is TGTGCCAGCAGTTTAGGGGTCGCGGAGACCCAGTACTTC.

The chain combines TRBV7-3 with TRBJ2-1; the D is unclear. From germline, CDR1 is SGHTA and CDR2 FQGTGA. The V gene lost 1 base and the J gene lost 3 bases, with 7 bases spanning the gap. The CDR3 spans 14 residues. CDR3 nucleotides: TGTGCCAGCAGCTTAAGCCAGTACTACAATGAGCAGTTCTTC. Its translation: CASSLSQYYNEQFF. Full variable domain (remainder filled in from reference TRBV7-3 and TRBJ2-1): GAGVSQTPSNKVTEKGKYVELRCDPISGHTALYWYRQSLGQGPEFLIYFQGTGAADDSGLPNDRFFAVRPEGSVSTLKIQRTERGDSAVYLCASSLSQYYNEQFFGPGTRLTVL.

V usage is TRBV3-1 and J usage is TRBJ1-2; D is undetermined. V shed 0 bases and J shed 8 bases, with 4 bases lying between them. The length of the CDR3 is 11 residues. Germline V gene lookup returns CDR1 LGHDT and CDR2 YNNKEL (reference sequence). This CDR3 is CASSQDGGYTF. The CDR3 coding sequence is TGTGCCAGCAGCCAAGATGGGGGCTACACCTTC.

The chain uses TRBV9 and TRBJ2-7, with D maybe TRBD1 (6 bases). The CDR3 sequence is 15 residues long. V was cut by 0 bases and J by 3 bases, with 13 bases left in between. Germline lookup yields CDR1 SGDLS and CDR2 YYNGEE. The CDR3 sequence is CASSVGGPGVYEQYF. The CDR3 DNA follows: TGTGCCAGCAGCGTAGGAGGCCCAGGGGTCTACGAGCAGTACTTC. Filled out from reference TRBV9 and TRBJ2-7, the complete variable domain reads DSGVTQTPKHLITATGQRVTLRCSPRSGDLSVYWYQQSLDQGLQFLIQYYNGEERAKGNILERFSAQQFPDLHSELNLSSLELGDSALYFCASSVGGPGVYEQYFGPGTRLTVT.

V gene TRBV6-5 combines with J gene TRBJ2-7; 8 bases are shared with TRBD2. J lost 2 bases, V lost 0 bases, and 3 bases had no gene match. This CDR3 has 15 amino acids. Germline V gene lookup returns CDR1 MNHEY and CDR2 SVGAGI. The CDR3 reads CASSYSRAGAYEQYF. The CDR3 region has the DNA TGTGCCAGCAGTTACTCACGAGCGGGGGCCTACGAGCAGTACTTC.

This chain links TRBV20-1 with TRBJ2-5; D remains unclear. This CDR3 comprises 14 residues. From germline, CDR1 is DFQATT and CDR2 SNEGSKA (reference sequence). V shed 6 bases and J shed 11 bases, with 25 bases lying between them. The CDR3: CSAEVLGKGDEQYF. DNA for the CDR3: TGCAGTGCCGAGGTTTTGGGGAAGGGCGATGAGCAGTACTTC.

The gene calls are TRBV24-1 and TRBJ1-6; D possibly corresponds to TRBD1 (5 bases). CDR1 is KGHDR and CDR2 is SFDVKD in the germline V gene. V was shortened by 4 bases and J by 9 bases, with 21 bases between the two germline ends. The CDR3 is made up of 17 amino acids. CDR3 amino acids: CATSDPGRVSCSSPLHF. CDR3 DNA sequence: TGTGCCACCAGTGACCCGGGCAGGGTGTCATGTAGTTCACCCCTCCACTTT.

The rearrangement links TRBV5-1 to TRBJ1-5, with TRBD1 matching 10 bases. Germline CDR1 reads SGHRS; CDR2 reads YFSETQ. The ends lost 4 bases at V and 9 bases at J; junction bases unmatched: 4. CDR3 length: 13 amino acids. The CDR3 reads CASSVDRGAPQHF. DNA of the CDR3: TGCGCCAGCAGCGTGGACAGGGGGGCGCCCCAGCATTTT.

The chain carries TRBV25-1 and TRBJ2-5; D call uncertain. Near its end, the DNA agrees better with TRBJ2-7, so the J call may be wrong. In germline, CDR1 is MGHDK, CDR2 SYGVNS. This CDR3 has 14 residues. The DNA for the CDR3 is TGTGCCAGCAGTGAATTTCCGGAAGCCTACGAGCAGTACTTC. Its protein is CASSEFPEAYEQYF.